The 28 T cell receptor beta chains presented below share a single source sample, sequenced in a study of regulatory T cells in long-lasting Graves disease. Building the TCR beta libraries relied on iRepertoire HTBI primers, and CDR3 regions underwent Arm-PCR. TCRdb re-called the multiplex PCR reads through MiXCR, storing one row per CDR3 protein. Here the sample spans hundreds of thousands of distinct CDR3 sequences, around 17% being singletons. Specified time point: newly diagnosed GD, antithyroid drugs for less than 3 months. PBMC-derived RNA was used for the TCR library. The same specimen was also included in a second study, on T cells in Graves' hyperthyroidism and ophthalmopathy.

The sample consisted of peripheral blood mononuclear cells (PBMCs), taken at new diagnosis, from a patient treated with antithyroid drugs. The source is a man between 35 and 55 years old with Graves disease.

This clonotype was seen repeatedly, ten times or more. Here the CDR3 DNA reads TGTGCCAGCAGCCGTCCGATGGGGTTAGATGAGCAGTTCTTC. It translates to CASSRPMGLDEQFF. The gene calls are TRBV7-9 and TRBJ2-1; D remains ambiguous. The V gene lost 5 bases and the J gene lost 8 bases, with 16 bases spanning the gap. The germline V gene encodes CDR1 SEHNR and CDR2 FQNEAQ (reference sequence). The length of the CDR3 is 14 residues.

This clonotype was seen at least ten times. The gene calls are TRBV28 and TRBJ1-6, with TRBD1 identical over 9 bases. The CDR3 runs to 13 residues. With 6 bases clipped from V and 7 bases from J, the junction kept 1 base outside the gene matches. In germline, CDR1 is MDHEN, CDR2 SYDVKM. Here the CDR3 reads CASSDRGNSPLHF. In DNA, the CDR3 is TGTGCCAGCAGCGACAGGGGGAATTCACCCCTCCACTTT.

Ten or more counts support this clonotype. This chain links TRBV27 with TRBJ2-7; D remains unclear. This CDR3 has 13 residues. Germline-derived CDR1 and CDR2 are MNHEY and SMNVEV (reference sequence). The V and J ends lost 0 bases and 0 bases respectively, with 3 bases between them. The CDR3 region has the DNA TGTGCCAGCAGTTTATCGGTCTCCTACGAGCAGTACTTC. As protein: CASSLSVSYEQYF.

The chain employs TRBV13 and TRBJ1-2, with TRBD1 matching 8 bases. V was pared by 5 bases and J by 5 bases, with 7 bases of the junction left unmatched. Germline V lookup: CDR1 PRHDT, CDR2 FYEKMQ (reference sequence). This CDR3 comprises 14 residues. This CDR3 reads CASSQTGTGYGYTF. CDR3 DNA sequence: TGTGCCAGCAGCCAAACGGGGACAGGTTATGGCTACACCTTC.

This clonotype was counted many times. The V and J genes are TRBV11-2 and TRBJ1-1; the match to TRBD1 covers 7 bases. J was trimmed by 0 bases and V by 10 bases; bases with no gene match: 5. This CDR3 is 13 amino acids long. The germline V gene encodes CDR1 SGHAT and CDR2 FQNNGV. The CDR3 bases are TGTGCCACCAGACAGGGCGTGAACACTGAAGCTTTCTTT. Protein sequence: CATRQGVNTEAFF.

The table lists this clonotype with many counts. The chain carries TRBV30 and TRBJ1-5; 7 bases match TRBD1. Looked up from germline, CDR1 is GTSNPN and CDR2 is SVGIG (reference sequence). V shed 4 bases and J 3 bases; nucleotides not matched to a gene: 6. The CDR3 loop spans 14 amino acids. Written as DNA, the CDR3 is TGTGCCTGGACCCCAGGACAGGCCAATCAGCCCCAGCATTTT. Its translation: CAWTPGQANQPQHF.

Only a few counts were recorded for this clonotype. The V call is TRBV29-1, the J call TRBJ2-3, with TRBD1 matching 9 bases. Trimming cost V 6 bases and J 4 bases; bases outside gene matches: 5. Germline V lookup: CDR1 SQVTM, CDR2 ANQGSEA. The CDR3 extends over 13 amino acids. The CDR3 region is CSVDRGGADTQYF. CDR3 nucleotides: TGCAGCGTGGACAGGGGAGGGGCAGATACGCAGTATTTT.

This clonotype was recorded a few times. CDR3 bases: TGTGCCAGCAGCGAGGACAGGGCAACTACAGATACGCAGTATTTT. It specifies CASSEDRATTDTQYF. The rearrangement links TRBV5-4 to TRBJ2-3; 8 bases are a match to TRBD1. J gave up 3 bases and V 4 bases, and 7 bases lay outside the gene matches. The CDR3 consists of 15 residues. Per germline, CDR1 SGHNT and CDR2 YYREEE (reference sequence).

This clonotype was recorded at least ten times. The chain joins TRBV28 to TRBJ2-5; D is perhaps TRBD1 (8 bases). V lost 6 bases and J 5 bases, leaving 19 bases between the germline ends. The CDR3 sequence is 15 residues long. In germline, CDR1 is MDHEN, CDR2 SYDVKM. The CDR3 sequence is CASSLADRVRETQYF. CDR3 coding DNA: TGTGCCAGCAGCCTAGCGGACAGGGTCCGGGAGACCCAGTACTTC.

Details on this clonotype: One base away lies a much larger clone, so this may be a sequencing read error. Written as DNA, the CDR3 is TGTGCCACCACTTCCGGGACGTTCTGTGAAGCTTTCTTT. This encodes CATTSGTFCEAFF. The rearrangement links TRBV24-1 to TRBJ1-1, with D possibly being TRBD1 (5 bases). The germline V gene encodes CDR1 KGHDR and CDR2 SFDVKD. This CDR3 has 13 residues. V was shortened by 8 bases and J by 7 bases, with 16 bases between the two germline ends.

This clonotype was observed a handful of times. Given a much more abundant clone one base away, this may be a read error. The gene calls are TRBV11-2 and TRBJ2-5, with unresolved D. CDR3 length: 12 amino acids. Germline assignment: CDR1 SGHAT and CDR2 FQNNGV. CDR3 residues: CANSLDSETQYF. The CDR3 region has the DNA TGTGCCAACAGCTTAGATTCGGAGACCCAGTACTTC.

The genes are TRBV7-3 and TRBJ2-5, with 9 bases lining up with TRBD1. The length of the CDR3 is 16 residues. Germline CDR1 SGHTA, CDR2 FQGTGA. V was pared by 4 bases and J by 5 bases, with 11 bases of the junction left unmatched. CDR3 coding DNA: TGTGCCAGCAGCTACGAGACAGGGGGAAACGGGGAGACCCAGTACTTC. Its protein product is CASSYETGGNGETQYF.

This clonotype has a count of ten or more. The rearrangement links TRBV28 to TRBJ2-7, with TRBD1 as a possible D gene (5 bases). The germline V gene has CDR1 MDHEN and CDR2 SYDVKM. Trimming cost V 0 bases and J 4 bases, with 16 bases left between them. The CDR3 is 16 residues long. This chain's CDR3 is CASSLWIIQAGYEQYF. CDR3 sequence (DNA): TGTGCCAGCAGTTTATGGATTATACAGGCTGGGTACGAGCAGTACTTC.

This clonotype was detected ten times or more. This sequence joins TRBV5-1 and TRBJ2-3; TRBD2 is a possible D gene (6 bases). Germline V gene sequence: CDR1 SGHRS, CDR2 YFSETQ. The CDR3 covers 15 residues. Trimming removed 3 bases from V and 0 bases from J, with 11 bases in between. In DNA, the CDR3 is TGCGCCAGCAGCTCGGGACTTCATAGCACAGATACGCAGTATTTT. It specifies CASSSGLHSTDTQYF.

V usage is TRBV18 and J usage is TRBJ2-3; 7 bases are shared with TRBD2. V shed 5 bases, J shed 9 bases, and the junction held 14 bases outside the gene matches. The CDR3 is made up of 15 amino acids. From germline, CDR1 is KGHSH and CDR2 LQKENI. CDR3 in amino acids: CASSTLGGRGDTQYF. CDR3 bases: TGTGCCAGCTCAACCCTTGGCGGGAGAGGTGACACGCAGTATTTT.

This clonotype was seen more than once but under ten times. V is TRBV7-9 and J is TRBJ1-1, with D maybe TRBD1 (6 bases). Germline-derived CDR1 and CDR2 are SEHNR and FQNEAQ (reference sequence). This CDR3 region has 16 residues. V dropped 1 base and J dropped 1 base, with 13 bases sitting between them. The CDR3 spells CASSLVSGTPNTEAFF. CDR3 DNA sequence: TGTGCCAGCAGCTTAGTTTCCGGGACACCGAACACTGAAGCTTTCTTT. The whole variable domain, remainder taken from reference TRBV7-9 and TRBJ1-1, is DTGVSQNPRHKITKRGQNVTFRCDPISEHNRLYWYRQTLGQGPEFLTYFQNEAQLEKSRLLSDRFSAERPKGSFSTLEIQRTEQGDSAMYLCASSLVSGTPNTEAFFGQGTRLTVV.

This clonotype was found many times. This CDR3 is CASRPVDTDTQYF. The CDR3 coding sequence is TGTGCCAGCAGACCCGTAGACACAGATACGCAGTATTTT. The chain uses TRBV28 and TRBJ2-3; D unresolved. The V end lost 6 bases, the J end lost 2 bases, and 9 bases lay between the germline ends. The CDR3 has 13 amino acids. Germline CDR1 MDHEN, CDR2 SYDVKM.

This clonotype has just a few counts. The chain joins TRBV28 to TRBJ1-2, with D maybe TRBD1 (6 bases). This CDR3 is built from 16 residues. Trimming stripped 11 bases from V and 3 bases from J, with 25 bases between. Germline V gives CDR1 MDHEN, CDR2 SYDVKM. The CDR3 region has the DNA TGTGCCGCGAACAGGGATCGGGGATGGAAAGACTATGGCTACACCTTC. It is translated as CAANRDRGWKDYGYTF.

This clonotype was found many times. The genes are TRBV4-2 and TRBJ1-2, with D perhaps matching TRBD1 (6 bases). Germline CDR1 reads LGHNA; CDR2 reads YNFKEQ. CDR3 length: 12 amino acids. The V end lost 3 bases, the J end lost 8 bases, and 10 bases lay between the germline ends. For the CDR3, the DNA is TGTGCCAGCAGCCATAGGGGGGGAGGCTACACCTTC. This sequence encodes CASSHRGGGYTF.

This clonotype was found many times. V gene TRBV5-1 combines with J gene TRBJ2-3; 8 bases match TRBD2. This CDR3 comprises 16 residues. Germline lookup yields CDR1 SGHRS and CDR2 YFSETQ. With 0 bases clipped from V and 1 base from J, the junction kept 4 bases outside the gene matches. The CDR3 nucleotides are TGCGCCAGCAGCTTGGACCGGGGGGGCGGCACAGATACGCAGTATTTT. Encoded protein: CASSLDRGGGTDTQYF.

V usage is TRBV14 and J usage is TRBJ2-1, with TRBD2 matching over 8 bases. The CDR3 spans 16 residues. Losses at the gene ends were 0 bases for V and 7 bases for J; bases not matched to a gene: 8. CDR1 and CDR2 (germline): SGHDN, FVKESK. The CDR3 bases are TGTGCCAGCAGCCAAGATTCAGCGGGGGTCTGGAATGAGCAGTTCTTC. Its translation is CASSQDSAGVWNEQFF.

This rearrangement joins TRBV9 to TRBJ2-1; no clear D gene. The CDR3 sequence is 14 residues long. V lost 0 bases and J 10 bases, leaving 14 bases between the germline ends. Germline CDR1 reads SGDLS; CDR2 reads YYNGEE. CDR3 residues: CASSVEGAAYEQFF. In nucleotides, the CDR3 is TGTGCCAGCAGCGTAGAGGGCGCGGCCTACGAGCAGTTCTTC.

Many counts were recorded for this clonotype. Written as DNA, the CDR3 is TGCAGTGCTAGAGCCTCCCGTCCGGGACAGGGGAGGGGAGAGACCCAGTACTTC. Protein: CSARASRPGQGRGETQYF. This rearrangement joins TRBV20-1 to TRBJ2-5, with 10 positions matching TRBD1. The J segment lost 4 bases and the V segment lost 1 base, leaving 15 bases of the junction unmatched. The germline V gene encodes CDR1 DFQATT and CDR2 SNEGSKA (reference sequence). This CDR3 region has 18 residues.

This clonotype turned up a few times. This chain uses TRBV24-1 with TRBJ2-1; TRBD1 might be the D (7 bases). Trimming took 10 bases from V and 1 from J, leaving 19 bases between them. The CDR3 runs to 16 residues. In germline, CDR1 is KGHDR, CDR2 SFDVKD. The CDR3 loop is CATAGGQRTSYNEQFF. CDR3 sequence (DNA): TGTGCCACAGCCGGGGGACAGAGAACGTCCTACAATGAGCAGTTCTTC.

This clonotype came up many times. The chain employs TRBV13 and TRBJ1-1; D unclear. The CDR3 consists of 15 residues. Trimming left V 1 base short and J 6 bases short, with 15 bases between. Germline loops: CDR1 PRHDT, CDR2 FYEKMQ (reference sequence). This CDR3 is CASSLVAASLPEAFF. CDR3 sequence (DNA): TGTGCCAGCAGCTTAGTCGCAGCCAGCTTACCTGAAGCTTTCTTT.

There are many counts of this clonotype. The V and J genes are TRBV20-1 and TRBJ2-3; 8 bases align to TRBD1. In germline, CDR1 is DFQATT, CDR2 SNEGSKA (reference sequence). J was trimmed by 5 bases and V by 1 base; bases with no gene match: 2. The CDR3 runs 13 residues. The CDR3 DNA reads TGCAGTGCTAGAGGGGACAGGAAAGATACGCAGTATTTT. Encoded protein: CSARGDRKDTQYF.

This clonotype has a count of ten or more. The junction departs from germline at one end; a sequencing error may be responsible. This chain connects TRBV2 to TRBJ2-5, with no clear D. This CDR3 spans 11 amino acids. Germline lookup yields CDR1 SNHLY and CDR2 FYNNEI. CDR3 region: CASSEEGRKFF. The CDR3 DNA reads as TGTGCCAGCAGTGAAGAGGGTCGGAAGTTCTTC.

This clonotype was seen at least ten times. The chain recombines TRBV30 with TRBJ1-2; weak D call: TRBD1 (5 bases). The V gene lost 0 bases and the J gene lost 5 bases, with 10 bases spanning the gap. CDR1 GTSNPN and CDR2 SVGIG come from the germline V gene (reference sequence). The CDR3 length is 13 residues. CDR3 sequence (DNA): TGTGCCTGGAGTGTTATCAGGGATTATGGCTACACCTTC. It yields the protein CAWSVIRDYGYTF.